The 2 T cell receptor beta chains listed next were all sequenced from one sample in a study of blood T cells in healthy people across ages. Primed by a sample-barcoded 5' primer and a J-beta primer mix, a second PCR proceeded for 7 to 11 cycles. MiXCR, applied by TCRdb to the 5' RACE reads, yields one record per CDR3 protein. The sample carries about 1.1 million distinct CDR3 sequences, around two fifths recorded once. Material: blood. These receptors all come from a young man in good health.

V is TRBV6-6 and J is TRBJ1-1; no clear D. The CDR3 is 14 amino acids. V dropped 5 bases and J dropped 4 bases, with 14 bases sitting between them. Germline values: CDR1 MNHNY, CDR2 SVGAGI (reference sequence). The CDR3 is CASSDAATITEAFF. The DNA of the CDR3 is TGTGCCAGCAGTGACGCAGCTACCATCACTGAAGCTTTCTTT.

This clonotype occurred a few times. The chain uses TRBV6-1 and TRBJ1-5, with D maybe TRBD1 (6 bases). The CDR3 has 15 residues. V lost 5 bases and J lost 2, with 13 bases in between. Germline V gene lookup returns CDR1 MNHNS and CDR2 SASEGT. CDR3 loop: CASSLTHRGNQPQHF. CDR3 bases: TGTGCCAGCAGTCTTACTCACAGGGGCAATCAGCCCCAGCATTTT.